This record covers a single TCR beta chain. Trimming removed 5 bases from V and 7 bases from J, with 17 bases in between. Germline values: CDR1 MNHEY, CDR2 SMNVEV (reference sequence). The CDR3 is 14 amino acids. TCRdb keeps only in-frame clones here, not all; method: immunoSEQ multiplex PCR. The data show around 99,000 clones, 89% seen once. The data are from a study of T cell responses to AZD1222 COVID-19 vaccine. Study details: Some second doses came at about 4 weeks and others at about 12 weeks; these were pooled.

The material was peripheral blood, obtained on day 0 of AZD1222 vaccination. The rearrangement links TRBV27 to TRBJ1-2; D perhaps matches TRBD1 (5 bases). The clonotype comes from an adult in good health. CDR3 region: CASSRLTGRFGYTF. The DNA of the CDR3 is TGTGCCAGCAGTCGTCTAACAGGTCGGTTTGGCTACACCTTC.